These 4 T cell receptor delta chains originate from one sample sequenced in a study of gamma-delta T cells after stem cell transplantation (dated by TCRdb to the mid-2010s). Libraries were prepared through RT-PCR. The reads were generated on an Illumina MiSeq. After TCRdb called clones again from the public reads with CATT, rows with identical DNA were merged. Recorded for this sample are about 760 delta-chain clones; 21% of them occurred a single time. Of the sample, approximately 27% falls within the top ten clones. Sequencing was carried out using gamma-delta T cells. These receptors all stem from a human donor. It is not recorded whose cells these are; they may come from a transplant donor.

V gene TRDV2 combines with J gene TRDJ1, with TRDD3 matching over 10 bases. Assignment of the J gene here rests on matching the DNA to germline, because TCRdb gives none. The CDR3 length is 19 residues. V gave up 2 bases and J gave up 4 bases; unmatched junction bases: 18. Germline lookup yields CDR1 GEAIGNYY and CDR2 EKD. The DNA for the CDR3 is TGTGCCTGTGACAATCTACTGGGGGATGTCGCTGAGAGGGTCGATAAACTCATCTTT. This gives the protein CACDNLLGDVAERVDKLIF.

In the case of this clone: With only one base between it and a far larger clone, this is likely a read error. Other DNA sequences in this sample translate to the same CDR3. This chain uses TRDV2 with TRDJ3; D is undetermined. Germline V gene data show CDR1 as GEAIGNYY and CDR2 as EKD. This CDR3 has 25 amino acids. Trimming took 0 bases from V and 1 from J, leaving 33 bases between them. The CDR3 sequence is CACDTVSGWVTPLRLSSWDTRQMFF. CDR3 DNA sequence: TGTGCCTGTGACACCGTGAGTGGATGGGTGACCCCGCTTCGTTTATCGTCCTGGGACACCCGACAGATGTTTTTC.

For the CDR3, the DNA is TGTGCTCTTGGGGACGCCAATCCTACTCGGTACCGCGAAGACACCGATAAACTCATCTTT. This codes for CALGDANPTRYREDTDKLIF. The chain links TRDV1 to TRDJ1; D is possibly TRDD2 (6 bases). This CDR3 is built from 20 residues. V was shortened by 3 bases and J by 0 bases, with 26 bases between the two germline ends. Looked up from germline, CDR1 is TSWWSYY and CDR2 is QGS.

This clone was counted only a few times. The chain combines TRDV2 with TRDJ1; 11 positions match TRDD3. Germline trimming cut 8 bases from V and 2 bases from J; bases unmatched to any gene: 12. The CDR3 extends over 16 amino acids. CDR1 and CDR2 (germline): GEAIGNYY, EKD. The CDR3 sequence is CASSVGLGDTTDKLIF. The DNA of the CDR3 is TGTGCCTCCAGCGTGGGGCTGGGGGATACAACCGATAAACTCATCTTT.